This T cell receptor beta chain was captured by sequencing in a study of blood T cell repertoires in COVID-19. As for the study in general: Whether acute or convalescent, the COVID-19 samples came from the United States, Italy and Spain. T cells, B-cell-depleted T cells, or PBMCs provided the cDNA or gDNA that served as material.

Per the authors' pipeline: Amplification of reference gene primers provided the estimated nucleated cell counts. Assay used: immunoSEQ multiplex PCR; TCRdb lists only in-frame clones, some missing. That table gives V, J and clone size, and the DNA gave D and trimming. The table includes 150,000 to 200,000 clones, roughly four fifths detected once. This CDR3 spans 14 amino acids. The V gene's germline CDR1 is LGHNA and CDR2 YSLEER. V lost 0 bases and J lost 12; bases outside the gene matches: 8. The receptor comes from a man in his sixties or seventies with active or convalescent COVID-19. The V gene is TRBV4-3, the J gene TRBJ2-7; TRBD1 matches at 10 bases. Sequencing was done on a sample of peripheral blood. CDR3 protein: CASSQDLRGTGVYF. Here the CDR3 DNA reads TGCGCCAGCAGCCAAGATCTGCGAGGGACAGGGGTGTACTTC.